This T cell receptor beta chain was recovered during a study of cytomegalovirus exposure and HLA in healthy donors. Turning to the study itself: Some 85 million unique TCRs from HLA-typed donors were held in an early data release.

Donors showed nominal health when sampled, although they likely had unrecorded immune exposures. Study-wide points: What a later analysis reportedly showed was that an Asian-associated ancestry cluster had fewer N-insertions than the roughly 670-donor mean. By HLA locus, TCR association rates varied in a later analysis, with DRB1 showing the most and HLA-C the fewest.

CDR1 is LNHDA and CDR2 is SQIVND in the germline V gene (reference sequence). The CDR3 is 14 residues long. Trimming took 5 bases from V and 3 from J; bases not matched to a gene: 6. PCR amplification relied on 60 Vbeta primers (plus 13 Jbeta primers). Repertoires were generated with immunoSEQ multiplex PCR, while TCRdb's copy carries only in-frame clones and drops some. This sample has some 150,000 clones; 80% occur once, and the top ten carry about 2.2%. In regard to this clone: The antigen remains unidentified.

Material: PBMCs. The rearrangement uses TRBV19 and TRBJ2-7; TRBD1 agrees at 8 bases. The clonotype originates from a man aged 50-59 years in good health and CMV-seronegative. The CDR3 spells CASSRTGSDYEQYF. CDR3 in DNA: TGTGCCAGTAGTCGGACAGGGTCGGACTACGAGCAGTACTTC.